The T cell receptor beta chain under discussion was sequenced for a study of post-analysis software for immune sequencing data (dated by TCRdb to the mid-2010s). Regarding the research as a whole: Relapsing-remitting, secondary progressive and progressive-relapsing multiple sclerosis were recorded as disease courses, and subtype annotation was lacking for some patients. A subset of samples was prepared in parallel using single-end sample barcoding, then pooled and co-amplified after Illumina adapter ligation. Patient repertoires were compared against roughly 12 previously published healthy control repertoires from donors aged roughly 6 to 28 years.

The V and J ends are trimmed by 6 bases and 0 bases, leaving 14 bases between them. The germline V gene sets CDR1 to SGHRS and CDR2 to YFSETQ. Including cysteine and phenylalanine, the CDR3 has 15 amino acids. Just the 45-base CDR3 DNA is kept, in frame starting at base 1. Results and caveats for the whole study, not just this receptor: Direct clustering with F measure revealed strong co-clustering of samples prepared in the same batch, which led to a batch-effect correction. Compared with controls, multiple sclerosis patients had significantly lower normalized Chao1 diversity, a finding suggesting substantial peripheral T-cell clonal expansion. The multiple sclerosis patient group was slightly younger than the control group. Roughly 5 TRBV segments, including TRBV5-6, TRBV5-1 and TRBV20-1, were significantly more frequent in patients than controls.

This clonotype has a handful of counts. The target of this receptor is not known. Per-nucleotide qualities are absent, and no much larger clonotype sits a single base away. TCR beta repertoires were profiled from peripheral blood of 13 young patients with multiple sclerosis to demonstrate the VDJtools post-analysis software. Multiple sclerosis patients were children and adolescents aged about 6 to 17 years. Libraries were constructed by PCR. The instrument was an Illumina HiSeq 2500. To reduce PCR and sequencing biases, unique molecular identifiers were incorporated into the TCR beta cDNA libraries. Every 1 to 10 million input T cells yielded approximately 500,000 cDNA molecules, meaning each molecule approximated one T cell. Patient libraries were prepared and sequenced with the same protocol used for the earlier healthy control dataset. Within a given batch, samples were prepared together, multiplexed and sequenced on the same HiSeq lane. On the authors' methods: Raw barcoded reads were processed with MIGEC, discarding single-read molecular identifier groups before consensus assembly and CDR3 extraction. VDJtools was used for post-analysis of the clonotype tables, with diversity normalized by down-sampling every dataset to the smallest sample size. In repertoire overlap clustering, CDR3 amino acid sequences, but not nucleotide sequences, were matched to correct batch-related cross-sample contamination. The raw public reads went through TCRdb reprocessing: fastp at Q25, MiXCR clone calling, in-frame beta chains kept. Each CDR3 protein gets just one entry, which takes the most common genes and DNA from the rows behind it. TCRdb's processing, not the study's, gives the V and J calls here. This sample holds almost 700,000 distinct CDR3 sequences; around 64% were observed only once. The top ten hold approximately 10% of the sample.

Here the chain combines TRBV5-1 and TRBJ2-3, with the D gene not clear enough to name. The sequencing input was blood. This sequence originates from a girl aged 2 to 10 with multiple sclerosis. The CDR3 region: CASKDLLYSTDTQYF. The nucleotides are TGCGCCAGCAAGGACCTACTTTACAGCACAGATACGCAGTATTTT.